Below, 15 T cell receptor beta chains from the same sample are listed, as sequenced in a study of blood T cell repertoires in COVID-19. The repertoire was sequenced with immunoSEQ multiplex PCR; TCRdb's copy has only in-frame clones and lacks some. The data show about 64,000 clones, 88% seen once. Sequenced: peripheral blood. Receptor source: a woman aged 55-69 years with COVID-19, enrolled during active disease.

The gene calls are TRBV7-2 and TRBJ2-7, with no clear D. V was shortened by 2 bases and J by 1 base, with 9 bases between the two germline ends. CDR1 SGHTA and CDR2 FQGNSA come from the germline V gene. The CDR3 is 14 amino acids. The CDR3 reads CASSLPPQSYEQYF. The CDR3 DNA reads TGTGCCAGCAGCTTACCTCCCCAGTCCTACGAGCAGTACTTC.

The chain is built from TRBV24-1 and TRBJ2-7; TRBD1 might be the D (5 bases). The CDR3 spans 14 residues. V was shortened by 11 bases and J by 0 bases, with 16 bases between the two germline ends. Germline V gene lookup returns CDR1 KGHDR and CDR2 SFDVKD. The CDR3 nucleotides read TGTGCCAAGACGCAGGGCTCGAGCTCCTACGAGCAGTACTTC. It codes for CAKTQGSSSYEQYF.

The V gene is TRBV27, the J gene TRBJ2-1; 8 bases match TRBD2. V shed 1 base, J shed 1 base, and the junction held 12 bases outside the gene matches. The CDR3 runs to 19 residues. Germline CDR1 and CDR2: MNHEY and SMNVEV (reference sequence). CDR3 DNA: TGTGCCAGCAGTTTATACAATCGGTTCGGCGGGAGGTCCTACAATGAGCAGTTCTTC. Encoded protein: CASSLYNRFGGRSYNEQFF.

The V and J genes are TRBV9 and TRBJ2-1, with 8 bases matching TRBD2. Losses at the gene ends were 0 bases for V and 8 bases for J; bases not matched to a gene: 10. Germline CDR1 is SGDLS and CDR2 is YYNGEE. This CDR3 has 16 amino acids. The CDR3 loop reads CASSVADSGISDEQFF. Here the CDR3 DNA reads TGTGCCAGCAGCGTAGCCGATAGCGGGATAAGCGATGAGCAGTTCTTC.

The chain uses TRBV19 and TRBJ1-5; D not certain. The V end was cut by 2 bases, the J end by 0 bases, with 8 bases between. The CDR3 runs to 15 residues. Germline V gives CDR1 LNHDA, CDR2 SQIVND (reference sequence). The CDR3 DNA sequence: TGTGCCAGTAGTATATCCGGTTTTAGCAATCAGCCCCAGCATTTT. Translating gives CASSISGFSNQPQHF. Using reference TRBV19 and TRBJ1-5 for the parts outside the CDR3, the full variable domain is DGGITQSPKYLFRKEGQNVTLSCEQNLNHDAMYWYRQDPGQGLRLIYYSQIVNDFQKGDIAEGYSVSREKKESFPLTVTSAQKNPTAFYLCASSISGFSNQPQHFGDGTRLSIL.

V usage is TRBV19 and J usage is TRBJ2-5; tentative D call: TRBD1 (7 bases). In germline, CDR1 is LNHDA, CDR2 SQIVND (reference sequence). The germline V and J ends were trimmed by 5 bases and 5 bases, with 21 bases remaining between them. The CDR3 has 16 residues. The DNA for the CDR3 is TGTGCCAGTAGTTTTCAACGACAGGGAGGCGGGGAGACCCAGTACTTC. Translation gives CASSFQRQGGGETQYF.

V and J are TRBV12-3 or TRBV12-4 and TRBJ1-2; D call uncertain. The V end lost 4 bases, the J end lost 3 bases, and 9 bases lay between the germline ends. The CDR3 sequence is 13 residues long. In nucleotides, the CDR3 is TGTGCCAGCAGTTCACCAGGCGACTATGGCTACACCTTC. Protein: CASSSPGDYGYTF.

The gene calls are TRBV7-2 and TRBJ1-6; D gene unclear. The germline V gene encodes CDR1 SGHTA and CDR2 FQGNSA. The CDR3 spans 14 residues. V shed 1 base and J shed 6 bases, with 7 bases lying between them. The CDR3 DNA reads TGTGCCAGCAGCTTAGACCGGGGTAATTCACCCCTCCACTTT. Translation: CASSLDRGNSPLHF. Full variable domain (outside the CDR3, taken from reference TRBV7-2 and TRBJ1-6): GAGVSQSPSNKVTEKGKDVELRCDPISGHTALYWYRQSLGQGLEFLIYFQGNSAPDKSGLPSDRFSAERTGGSVSTLTIQRTQQEDSAVYLCASSLDRGNSPLHFGNGTRLTVT.

There are a few counts of this clone. The chain couples TRBV7-9 to TRBJ2-3; TRBD2 aligns across 14 bases. The V and J ends lost 3 bases and 5 bases, in that order; junction bases with no gene match: 4. Germline V gene lookup returns CDR1 SEHNR and CDR2 FQNEAQ (reference sequence). This CDR3 has 16 amino acids. The CDR3 DNA is TGTGCCAGCAGCTTGGGACTAGCGGGGGAGGTAGATACGCAGTATTTT. Its translation: CASSLGLAGEVDTQYF.

The chain employs TRBV7-7 and TRBJ2-1; tentative D call: TRBD1 (5 bases). The CDR3 extends over 14 amino acids. Germline CDR1 reads SSHAT; CDR2 reads FNYEAQ (reference sequence). Trimming took 1 base from V and 7 from J, leaving 11 bases between them. The CDR3 reads CASSLDSGQNEQFF. In DNA, the CDR3 is TGTGCCAGCAGCTTAGACTCAGGGCAAAATGAGCAGTTCTTC.

The rearrangement uses TRBV28 and TRBJ2-7; 8 nucleotides match TRBD1. The CDR3 covers 16 residues. Per the germline V gene, CDR1 is MDHEN and CDR2 is SYDVKM. V was pared by 7 bases and J by 6 bases, with 17 bases of the junction left unmatched. The CDR3 nucleotides are TGTGCCAGCACCCTGGGACAGGCCCTACGTTCGGGCGAGCAGTACTTC. It yields the protein CASTLGQALRSGEQYF.

There are a few counts of this clone. The CDR3 sequence: CSVDRGMNTEAFF. The DNA of the CDR3 is TGCAGCGTGGACAGGGGCATGAACACTGAAGCTTTCTTT. J is TRBJ1-1 and V is TRBV29-1, with TRBD1 identical over 9 bases. The CDR3 has 13 amino acids. V trimming: 6 bases; J trimming: 0 bases; junction bases outside the gene matches: 2. CDR1 and CDR2 (germline): SQVTM, ANQGSEA.

This clone was counted a few times. This chain links TRBV7-2 with TRBJ1-1; no definite D call. V was trimmed by 1 base and J by 4 bases, leaving 10 bases between them. This CDR3 spans 14 amino acids. From germline, CDR1 is SGHTA and CDR2 FQGNSA. Here the CDR3 reads CASSLVREGTEAFF. DNA of the CDR3: TGTGCCAGCAGCTTAGTAAGGGAGGGCACTGAAGCTTTCTTT.

The chain combines TRBV24-1 with TRBJ1-1, with D tentatively TRBD1 (5 bases). Trimming removed 8 bases from V and 1 base from J, with 10 bases in between. This CDR3 comprises 13 residues. The germline V gene encodes CDR1 KGHDR and CDR2 SFDVKD. The CDR3 nucleotides read TGTGCCACCATGGGGGAGGAGAACACTGAAGCTTTCTTT. Protein: CATMGEENTEAFF.

J is TRBJ2-1 and V is TRBV4-3; 9 nucleotides align to TRBD2. With 3 bases clipped from V and 0 bases from J, the junction kept 12 bases outside the gene matches. From germline, CDR1 is LGHNA and CDR2 YSLEER. This CDR3 region has 19 residues. As DNA, the CDR3 is TGCGCCAGCAGCCAGGACTCAGCGGGAGGCATAGCCTCCTACAATGAGCAGTTCTTC. This sequence encodes CASSQDSAGGIASYNEQFF.